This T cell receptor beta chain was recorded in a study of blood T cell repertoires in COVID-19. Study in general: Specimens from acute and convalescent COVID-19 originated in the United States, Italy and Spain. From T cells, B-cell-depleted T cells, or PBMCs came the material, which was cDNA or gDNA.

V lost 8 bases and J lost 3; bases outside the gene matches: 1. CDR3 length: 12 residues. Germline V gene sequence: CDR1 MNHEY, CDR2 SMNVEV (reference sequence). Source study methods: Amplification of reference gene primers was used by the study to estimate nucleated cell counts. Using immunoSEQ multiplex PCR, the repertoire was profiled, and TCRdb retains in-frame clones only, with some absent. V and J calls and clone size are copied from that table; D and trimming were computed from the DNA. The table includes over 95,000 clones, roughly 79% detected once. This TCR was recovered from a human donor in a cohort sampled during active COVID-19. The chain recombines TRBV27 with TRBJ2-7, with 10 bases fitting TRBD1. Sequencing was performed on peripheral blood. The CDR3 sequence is CASGDRGYEQYF. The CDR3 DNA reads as TGTGCCAGCGGGGACAGGGGCTACGAGCAGTACTTC.